A single sample is the source of the 16 T cell receptor beta chains below, sequenced in a study of blood T cell repertoires in COVID-19. The method was immunoSEQ multiplex PCR; TCRdb's version includes in-frame clones alone and lacks a portion of them. Here the sample spans approximately 300,000 clones, approximately 89% being singletons. Sequenced input: PBMCs or T cells enriched from blood (not recorded which). Receptors were obtained from a woman younger than 35 who had recovered from COVID-19.

The gene calls are TRBV7-2 and TRBJ1-4, with D tentatively TRBD1 (5 bases). V was clipped by 2 bases and J by 3 bases, with 10 bases between them. Germline V CDR1 and CDR2: SGHTA, FQGNSA. The CDR3 loop spans 15 amino acids. Here the CDR3 reads CASSLSREANEKLFF. In nucleotides, the CDR3 is TGTGCCAGCAGCTTAAGCAGGGAGGCTAATGAAAAACTGTTTTTT.

The chain recombines TRBV7-2 with TRBJ2-2; TRBD2 matches at 7 bases. With 2 bases clipped from V and 2 bases from J, the junction kept 5 bases outside the gene matches. CDR1 is SGHTA, CDR2 FQGNSA, per germline. The CDR3 spans 16 residues. The CDR3 is CASSLFGGLNTGELFF. CDR3 coding DNA: TGTGCCAGCAGCTTATTCGGGGGGTTAAACACCGGGGAGCTGTTTTTT.

V is TRBV10-3 and J is TRBJ2-3; 11 nucleotides align to TRBD2. J was trimmed by 0 bases and V by 6 bases; bases with no gene match: 8. This CDR3 has 17 residues. CDR1 is ENHRY and CDR2 is SYGVKD in the germline V gene. The CDR3 reads CAISALRLAGSTDTQYF. For the CDR3, the DNA is TGTGCCATCAGCGCCCTGAGACTAGCGGGAAGCACAGATACGCAGTATTTT.

The V and J genes are TRBV19 and TRBJ1-3, with a tentative D call TRBD1 (6 bases). The CDR3 loop spans 17 amino acids. V was trimmed by 7 bases and J by 4 bases, leaving 23 bases between them. Germline V lookup: CDR1 LNHDA, CDR2 SQIVND (reference sequence). CDR3 sequence: CASNRDTRSTGGNTIYF. As DNA, the CDR3 is TGTGCCAGTAATCGGGACACGCGTTCGACGGGAGGAAACACCATATATTTT. The full variable domain, completed using reference TRBV19 and TRBJ1-3, is DGGITQSPKYLFRKEGQNVTLSCEQNLNHDAMYWYRQDPGQGLRLIYYSQIVNDFQKGDIAEGYSVSREKKESFPLTVTSAQKNPTAFYLCASNRDTRSTGGNTIYFGEGSWLTVV.

This clone was recorded once. The rearrangement links TRBV11-2 to TRBJ2-7; D may be TRBD1 (6 bases). Per germline, CDR1 SGHAT and CDR2 FQNNGV. Trimming pared 6 bases from V and 6 bases from J, leaving 12 bases between. This CDR3 comprises 12 residues. Here the CDR3 DNA reads TGTGCCAGCAGTGGAGGCAGGGGCGAGCAGTACTTC. Encoded protein: CASSGGRGEQYF. Filled out from reference TRBV11-2 and TRBJ2-7, the complete variable domain reads EAGVAQSPRYKIIEKRQSVAFWCNPISGHATLYWYQQILGQGPKLLIQFQNNGVVDDSQLPKDRFSAERLKGVDSTLKIQPAKLEDSAVYLCASSGGRGEQYFGPGTRLTVT.

The V call is TRBV10-3, the J call TRBJ1-1; weak D call: TRBD1 (6 bases). CDR1 is ENHRY and CDR2 is SYGVKD in the germline V gene. Trimming removed 11 bases from V and 5 bases from J, with 15 bases in between. CDR3 size: 12 residues. The CDR3: CAAGTSQTEAFF. CDR3 sequence (DNA): TGTGCCGCCGGGACAAGCCAGACTGAAGCTTTCTTT.

The chain has TRBV2 and TRBJ1-2; D uncertain. Per the germline V gene, CDR1 is SNHLY and CDR2 is FYNNEI. CDR3 length: 15 residues. Trimming left V 2 bases short and J 8 bases short, with 18 bases between. Written as DNA, the CDR3 is TGTGCCAGCAGTGAAATCGTTCGGCAGGATAGGGGCTACACCTTC. Translation: CASSEIVRQDRGYTF.

This rearrangement joins TRBV7-9 to TRBJ2-7; 7 positions agree with TRBD1. Trimming removed 5 bases from V and 3 bases from J; junction bases left unmatched: 10. Germline assignment: CDR1 SEHNR and CDR2 FQNEAQ (reference sequence). This CDR3 has 15 amino acids. DNA for the CDR3: TGTGCCAGCAGCCCCCGACAGGGACCTTTCTACGAGCAGTACTTC. The encoded protein is CASSPRQGPFYEQYF.

This chain's CDR3 is CASSQSVDRVLSYEQYF. Here the CDR3 DNA reads TGCGCCAGCAGCCAAAGCGTGGACAGGGTATTATCTTACGAGCAGTACTTC. The V gene is TRBV4-3, the J gene TRBJ2-7; TRBD1 matches at 8 bases. The CDR3 is 17 residues long. Germline CDR1 is LGHNA and CDR2 is YSLEER. With V trimmed by 2 bases and J by 4 bases, 13 bases remained unmatched.

The chain has TRBV7-8 and TRBJ2-4; 9 bases map to TRBD2. Trimming removed 0 bases from V and 6 bases from J; junction bases left unmatched: 9. The germline V gene has CDR1 SGHVS and CDR2 FQNEAQ. The CDR3 is 17 residues long. The CDR3 DNA reads TGTGCCAGCAGCTTAGCTTTAGCGGGAGAGAGGTCAAACATTCAGTACTTC. It translates to CASSLALAGERSNIQYF.

The chain links TRBV2 to TRBJ2-7; TRBD2 is a possible D gene (6 bases). Germline loops: CDR1 SNHLY, CDR2 FYNNEI. There are 16 residues in the CDR3. Trimming left V 6 bases short and J 3 bases short, with 21 bases between. CDR3 sequence: CASSPTLGRIYYEQYF. In DNA form, the CDR3 reads TGTGCCAGCAGCCCCACCCTAGGGAGGATTTACTACGAGCAGTACTTC.

The chain couples TRBV12-3 or TRBV12-4 to TRBJ1-3; D is ambiguous. The germline V and J ends were trimmed by 6 bases and 2 bases, with 8 bases remaining between them. The CDR3 is 13 amino acids. CDR3 DNA: TGTGCCAGCAGGAGGGCGGCTGGAAACACCATATATTTT. It specifies CASRRAAGNTIYF.

The chain combines TRBV24-1 with TRBJ2-1; D is possibly TRBD2 (5 bases). CDR3 size: 14 residues. Trimming pared 4 bases from V and 4 bases from J, leaving 10 bases between. CDR1 and CDR2 (germline): KGHDR, SFDVKD. This CDR3 reads CATSDPGRYNEQFF. CDR3 nucleotide sequence: TGTGCCACCAGTGACCCGGGAAGATACAATGAGCAGTTCTTC.

CDR3 DNA: TGTGCCAGCAGTACTGACAGCTCTGGGGCCAACGTCCTGACTTTC. This codes for CASSTDSSGANVLTF. V is TRBV5-8 and J is TRBJ2-6, with D possibly matching TRBD1 (5 bases). The germline V and J ends were trimmed by 5 bases and 0 bases, with 9 bases remaining between them. This CDR3 contains 15 residues. Germline loops: CDR1 SGHTS, CDR2 YDEGEE.

The chain couples TRBV6-5 to TRBJ1-2, with unresolved D. Germline V lookup: CDR1 MNHEY, CDR2 SVGAGI. This CDR3 region has 11 residues. V lost 5 bases to trimming and J lost 6 bases, with 7 bases between them. The CDR3 sequence: CASSLLNGYTF. In nucleotides, the CDR3 is TGTGCCAGCAGTCTTCTAAATGGCTACACCTTC.

This chain joins TRBV11-3 and TRBJ2-3, with a tentative D call TRBD1 (5 bases). The CDR3 totals 18 residues. Between the trimmed V and J ends, which lost 5 bases and 3 bases, there was a span of 24 bases. Germline lookup yields CDR1 SGHNT and CDR2 YENEEA. CDR3 loop: CASSLFKGQGLLTDTQYF. CDR3 bases: TGTGCCAGCAGCCTATTTAAAGGCCAGGGTCTATTGACAGATACGCAGTATTTT.